This passage covers 5 T cell receptor beta chains from one sample sequenced in a study of cytomegalovirus exposure and HLA in healthy donors. Using immunoSEQ multiplex PCR, the repertoire was profiled, and TCRdb retains in-frame clones only, with some absent. The data show 68,000 or so clones, with roughly nine tenths seen just once and 0.95% to 1.5% held by the top ten. Sequenced sample: PBMCs. The source is a woman between 18 and 30 years old in good health and CMV-seronegative.

The rearrangement uses TRBV27 and TRBJ2-3; 7 bases line up with TRBD2. The CDR3 runs 16 residues. CDR1 and CDR2 from the germline V gene are MNHEY and SMNVEV (reference sequence). Trimming removed 4 bases from V and 1 base from J; junction bases left unmatched: 8. CDR3 residues: CASSWAGGDGTDTQYF. In nucleotides, the CDR3 is TGTGCCAGCAGTTGGGCTGGGGGGGATGGCACAGATACGCAGTATTTT.

The rearrangement joins TRBV7-8 to TRBJ2-3; 10 nucleotides line up with TRBD1. CDR1 SGHVS and CDR2 FQNEAQ come from the germline V gene. V gave up 5 bases and J gave up 3 bases; unmatched junction bases: 5. CDR3 length equals 15 residues. The CDR3 DNA is TGTGCCAGCAGCCGACAGGGGGCAGGGACAGATACGCAGTATTTT. Translation gives CASSRQGAGTDTQYF.

In the case of this clone: One end of the junction is discordant with germline, which a read error may explain. Within the sample, other DNA sequences also encode this same CDR3. This sequence joins TRBV6-1 and TRBJ1-1; D gene uncertain. The CDR3 is made up of 11 amino acids. The germline V gene encodes CDR1 MNHNS and CDR2 SASEGT. CDR3 DNA sequence: TGTGCCAGCAGTTCGGTCACTGAGGCTTTCTTT. It specifies CASSSVTEAFF.

The V call is TRBV5-1, the J call TRBJ2-4; 8 bases agree with TRBD2. The CDR3 contains 16 residues. V lost 1 base to trimming and J lost 8 bases; unmatched junction nucleotides: 11. Germline V CDR1 and CDR2: SGHRS, YFSETQ. CDR3 residues: CASSLRGGGSEDIQYF. CDR3 in DNA: TGCGCCAGCAGCTTGAGAGGCGGGGGGAGTGAGGACATTCAGTACTTC.

V usage is TRBV4-2 and J usage is TRBJ1-4, with 8 bases that match TRBD1. Germline V gene data show CDR1 as LGHNA and CDR2 as YNFKEQ. The V gene end was trimmed by 3 bases and the J gene end by 4 bases; junction bases not matched to a gene: 4. CDR3 length equals 15 residues. CDR3 coding DNA: TGTGCCAGCAGCCACCCACAGGGGGGTAATGAAAAACTGTTTTTT. Its translation is CASSHPQGGNEKLFF.